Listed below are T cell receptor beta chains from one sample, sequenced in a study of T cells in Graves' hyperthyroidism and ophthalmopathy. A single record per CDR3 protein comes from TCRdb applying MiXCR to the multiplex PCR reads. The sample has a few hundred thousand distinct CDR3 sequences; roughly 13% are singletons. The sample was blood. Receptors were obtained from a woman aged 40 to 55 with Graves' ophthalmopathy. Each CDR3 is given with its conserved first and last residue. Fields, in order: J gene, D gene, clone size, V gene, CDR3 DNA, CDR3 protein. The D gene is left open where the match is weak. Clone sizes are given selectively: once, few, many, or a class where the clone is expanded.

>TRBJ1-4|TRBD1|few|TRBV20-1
TGCAGTGCTCTGAGACAGGGAGTACGTGAAAAACTGTTTTTT
CSALRQGVREKLFF
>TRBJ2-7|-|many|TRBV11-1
TGTGCCAGCAGCGCTCAGGAGGGCCTAGGCGAGCAGTACTTC
CASSAQEGLGEQYF
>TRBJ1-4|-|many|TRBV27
TGTGCCAGCAGTTTGTCGGGGGAGAATGAAAAACTGTTTTTT
CASSLSGENEKLFF
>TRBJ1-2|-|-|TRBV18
TGTGCCAGCTCACCACCGCGGACAGTATATGGCTACACCTTC
CASSPPRTVYGYTF
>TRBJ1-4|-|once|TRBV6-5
TGTGCCAGCAGTTACTCGGGAGGGGTTAATGAAAAACTGTTTTTT
CASSYSGGVNEKLFF
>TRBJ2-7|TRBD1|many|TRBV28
TGTGCCACGGACAGGAGCTCCTACGAGCAGTACTTC
CATDRSSYEQYF
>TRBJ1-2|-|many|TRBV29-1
TGCAGCGTCCTGGGGACAATGGACTACACCTTC
CSVLGTMDYTF
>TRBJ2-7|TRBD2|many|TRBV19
TGTGCCAGTAGTATGGGGGCGGCTAGCGGGAGCGGAGAGCAGTACTTC
CASSMGAASGSGEQYF
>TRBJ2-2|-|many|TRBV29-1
TGCAGCGTATCAAGGACCGGGGAGCTGTTTTTT
CSVSRTGELFF
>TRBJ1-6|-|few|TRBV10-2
TGCGCCAGCAAACAACTCAATTCACCCCTCCACTTT
CASKQLNSPLHF
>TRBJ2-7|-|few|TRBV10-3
TGTGCCATCGGATTCGGGGCTTACGAGCAGTACTTC
CAIGFGAYEQYF
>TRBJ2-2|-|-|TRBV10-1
TGCGCCAGCAGTTTTTTCACCGGGGAGCTGTTTTTT
CASSFFTGELFF
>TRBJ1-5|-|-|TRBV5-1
TGCGCCAGCAGCTTGCAGTCGGATCAGCCCCAGCATTTT
CASSLQSDQPQHF
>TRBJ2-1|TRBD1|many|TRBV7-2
TGTGCCAGCAGCACGGGACAGGCCGGATACAATGAGCAGTTCTTC
CASSTGQAGYNEQFF
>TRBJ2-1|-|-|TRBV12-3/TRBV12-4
TGTGCCAGCAGTCAGTCCAGCTCCTACAATGAGCAGTTCTTC
CASSQSSSYNEQFF